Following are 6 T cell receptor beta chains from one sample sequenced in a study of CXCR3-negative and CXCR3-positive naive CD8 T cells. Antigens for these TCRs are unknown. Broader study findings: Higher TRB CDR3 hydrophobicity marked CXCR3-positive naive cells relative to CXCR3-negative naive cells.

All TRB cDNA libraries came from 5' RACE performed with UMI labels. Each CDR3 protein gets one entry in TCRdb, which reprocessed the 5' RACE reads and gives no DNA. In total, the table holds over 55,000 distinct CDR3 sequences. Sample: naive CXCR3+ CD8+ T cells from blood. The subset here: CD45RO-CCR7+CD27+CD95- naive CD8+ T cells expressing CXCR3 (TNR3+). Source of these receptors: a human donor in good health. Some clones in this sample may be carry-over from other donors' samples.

CDR3 amino acids: CASSLLGESQYF. The rearrangement links TRBV7-9 to TRBJ2-5. CDR3 size: 12 residues. Germline V CDR1 and CDR2: SEHNR, FQNEAQ (reference sequence). Drawing the rest from reference TRBV7-9 and TRBJ2-5, the complete variable domain is DTGVSQNPRHKITKRGQNVTFRCDPISEHNRLYWYRQTLGQGPEFLTYFQNEAQLEKSRLLSDRFSAERPKGSFSTLEIQRTEQGDSAMYLCASSLLGESQYFGPGTRLLVL.

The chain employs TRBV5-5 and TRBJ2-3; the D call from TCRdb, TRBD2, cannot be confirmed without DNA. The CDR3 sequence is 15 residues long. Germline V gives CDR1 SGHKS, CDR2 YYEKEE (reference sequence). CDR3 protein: CASSLGLAGTDTQYF. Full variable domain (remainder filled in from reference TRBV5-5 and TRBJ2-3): DAGVTQSPTHLIKTRGQQVTLRCSPISGHKSVSWYQQVLGQGPQFIFQYYEKEERGRGNFPDRFSARQFPNYSSELNVNALLLGDSALYLCASSLGLAGTDTQYFGPGTRLTVL.

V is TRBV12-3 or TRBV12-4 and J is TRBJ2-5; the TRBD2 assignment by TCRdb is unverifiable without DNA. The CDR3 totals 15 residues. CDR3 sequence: CASSPLTSPQETQCF.

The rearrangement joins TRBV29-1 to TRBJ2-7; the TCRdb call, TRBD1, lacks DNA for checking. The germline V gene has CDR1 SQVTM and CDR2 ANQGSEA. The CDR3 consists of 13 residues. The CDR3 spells CSVVRTGDDEQYF.

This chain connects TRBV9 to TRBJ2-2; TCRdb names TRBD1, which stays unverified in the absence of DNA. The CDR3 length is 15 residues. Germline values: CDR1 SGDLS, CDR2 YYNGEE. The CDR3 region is CASSVTGQGSGELFF.

This CDR3 is CASSLTPSDMSRTGELFF. This chain joins TRBV7-9 and TRBJ2-2; TCRdb names TRBD1, which stays unverified in the absence of DNA. The CDR3 has 18 residues. Germline lookup yields CDR1 SEHNR and CDR2 FQNEAQ (reference sequence).